The clone carrying this TCR beta chain has just a few counts. Its matching antigen is unknown. Germline CDR1 and CDR2: SGHDN and FVKESK. Trimming took 2 bases from V and 0 from J; bases not matched to a gene: 4. The CDR3 runs 16 residues. The authors built TCR beta libraries using iRepertoire HTBI primers and Arm-PCR of CDR3 regions. TCRdb called the multiplex PCR reads again in MiXCR, with one record for every CDR3 protein. The table shows about 470,000 distinct CDR3 sequences, with less than 25% occurring only once. The record originates from a study of regulatory T cells in long-lasting Graves disease. Overall study findings and caveats: Less diverse TCR repertoires were seen in persistent Graves' patients than in newly diagnosed ones. Persistent cases favored TRBV28, TRBJ1-2 and TRBJ2-5.

Time point in this sample: persistent/refractory GD, antithyroid drugs over 5 years with positive TRAb. PBMCs were the source of the RNA used for TCR sequencing. The V gene is TRBV14, the J gene TRBJ2-7; TRBD2 agrees at 10 bases. The starting material was peripheral blood mononuclear cells (PBMCs), obtained when the disease was refractory, from a patient treated with antithyroid drugs. This TCR came from a female donor with Graves disease. For the CDR3, the DNA is TGTGCCAGCAGCCAACTAGCGGGAGATCCCTCCTACGAGCAGTACTTC. Its protein is CASSQLAGDPSYEQYF. Based on the CDR3 plus reference TRBV14 and TRBJ2-7, the full variable domain is EAGVTQFPSHSVIEKGQTVTLRCDPISGHDNLYWYRRVMGKEIKFLLHFVKESKQDESGMPNNRFLAERTGGTYSTLKVQPAELEDSGVYFCASSQLAGDPSYEQYFGPGTRLTVT.